This entry lists 17 T cell receptor beta chains sequenced from one sample in a study of OX40 agonist ivuxolimab in advanced cancers. The library was produced with the immunoSEQ multiplex PCR assay. TCRdb took this table from immuneACCESS and kept in-frame rearrangements with V and J called. Such tables lack part of the clones; where checked against another copy, unresolved V genes explain under half of the gap, and the rest is unexplained. This sample is represented by roughly 100,000 clones; roughly 95% of them were singletons. Around 2% of the sample rests with the top ten. The starting material was CD4+ or CD8+ T cells sorted from blood, obtained in a trial of the OX40 agonist ivuxolimab. The source of these receptors is an adult with an advanced solid tumor such as melanoma, head and neck, liver or kidney cancer.

The genes are TRBV30 and TRBJ1-1; D uncertain. Trimming left V 4 bases short and J 0 bases short, with 12 bases between. The CDR3 length is 14 residues. In germline, CDR1 is GTSNPN, CDR2 SVGIG (reference sequence). CDR3 in amino acids: CAWTQGLMNTEAFF. CDR3 bases: TGTGCCTGGACCCAAGGACTGATGAACACTGAAGCTTTCTTT. Full variable domain (rest looked up from reference TRBV30 and TRBJ1-1): SQTIHQWPATLVQPVGSPLSLECTVEGTSNPNLYWYRQAAGRGLQLLFYSVGIGQISSEVPQNLSASRPQDRQFILSSKKLLLSDSGFYLCAWTQGLMNTEAFFGQGTRLTVV.

This clone showed up just once. The rearrangement joins TRBV13 to TRBJ2-7; possible D gene TRBD1, 5 bases. There are 15 residues in the CDR3. Germline V lookup: CDR1 PRHDT, CDR2 FYEKMQ (reference sequence). V was clipped by 5 bases and J by 6 bases, with 20 bases between them. The DNA for the CDR3 is TGTGCCAGCAGCCCCTCCGGTTCAGGGTGGGGCGAGCAGTACTTC. Amino acid sequence: CASSPSGSGWGEQYF.

V and J are TRBV29-1 and TRBJ2-3, with D tentatively TRBD1 (6 bases). CDR1 is SQVTM and CDR2 is ANQGSEA in the germline V gene. The CDR3 is 12 residues long. V was shortened by 0 bases and J by 5 bases, with 6 bases between the two germline ends. CDR3 bases: TGCAGCGTTGAAGACAGGGGAGATACGCAGTATTTT. Translation gives CSVEDRGDTQYF.

This chain connects TRBV29-1 to TRBJ2-1; 14 positions match TRBD2. V lost 7 bases, J lost 0 bases, and 11 bases stayed unmatched. Germline V gene sequence: CDR1 SQVTM, CDR2 ANQGSEA. This CDR3 has 18 amino acids. DNA of the CDR3: TGCAGCGCCCTTGGACTAGCGGGGGGCCCAAGCTCCTACAATGAGCAGTTCTTC. Translating it yields CSALGLAGGPSSYNEQFF.

The chain recombines TRBV7-9 with TRBJ2-5; D is ambiguous. CDR1 and CDR2 (germline): SEHNR, FQNEAQ (reference sequence). CDR3 length: 11 residues. V lost 8 bases and J 4 bases, leaving 8 bases between the germline ends. The CDR3 DNA is TGTGCCAGCCTCGGGCTAGAGACCCAGTACTTC. Translated: CASLGLETQYF.

The rearrangement uses TRBV28 and TRBJ2-7; 9 bases map to TRBD1. CDR1 is MDHEN, CDR2 SYDVKM, per germline. The CDR3 has 15 amino acids. Germline trimming cut 3 bases from V and 6 bases from J; bases unmatched to any gene: 9. As DNA, the CDR3 is TGTGCCAGCAGTTTCCAGCAAACAGGGGGCGGCGAGCAGTACTTC. Translation: CASSFQQTGGGEQYF.

The rearrangement links TRBV5-1 to TRBJ2-2, with D perhaps TRBD1 (5 bases). V lost 0 bases and J 3 bases, leaving 9 bases between the germline ends. Germline-derived CDR1 and CDR2 are SGHRS and YFSETQ. The CDR3 is 15 residues long. The CDR3 sequence: CASSLVQGDTGELFF. The CDR3 DNA is TGCGCCAGCAGCTTGGTCCAGGGTGACACCGGGGAGCTGTTTTTT.

This chain connects TRBV7-2 to TRBJ1-4; 12 nucleotides line up with TRBD1. Germline CDR1 SGHTA, CDR2 FQGNSA. The CDR3 is 16 residues long. The V gene end was trimmed by 5 bases and the J gene end by 8 bases; junction bases not matched to a gene: 9. In nucleotides, the CDR3 is TGTGCCAGCAGCACCCACGGGACAGGGGGCAACGAAAAACTGTTTTTT. Its translation: CASSTHGTGGNEKLFF. Looking up the rest from reference TRBV7-2 and TRBJ1-4 gives the full variable domain: GAGVSQSPSNKVTEKGKDVELRCDPISGHTALYWYRQSLGQGLEFLIYFQGNSAPDKSGLPSDRFSAERTGGSVSTLTIQRTQQEDSAVYLCASSTHGTGGNEKLFFGSGTQLSVL.

The rearrangement joins TRBV4-3 to TRBJ2-7; TRBD2 matches 12 bases. CDR3 length equals 15 residues. The germline V gene has CDR1 LGHNA and CDR2 YSLEER. Germline trimming cut 4 bases from V and 0 bases from J; bases unmatched to any gene: 1. The CDR3 DNA sequence: TGCGCCAGCAGCCCGACTAGCGGGGGCTCCTACGAGCAGTACTTC. This translates into CASSPTSGGSYEQYF.

The CDR3 loop reads CASSLAPLRGYTF. CDR3 nucleotides: TGTGCCAGCAGCTTAGCTCCGCTAAGGGGCTACACCTTC. This chain uses TRBV11-2 with TRBJ1-2; D ambiguous. Trimming pared 1 base from V and 8 bases from J, leaving 11 bases between. The CDR3 sequence is 13 residues long. The germline gives CDR1 SGHAT, CDR2 FQNNGV.

CDR3 amino acids: CASNPLDRALYNEQFF. CDR3 DNA: TGCGCCAGCAACCCTCTGGACAGGGCCCTCTACAATGAGCAGTTCTTC. The V call is TRBV5-1, the J call TRBJ2-1; 8 bases match TRBD1. The germline gives CDR1 SGHRS, CDR2 YFSETQ. This CDR3 has 16 residues. The ends lost 6 bases at V and 3 bases at J; junction bases unmatched: 11.

V is TRBV11-2 and J is TRBJ1-1; D ambiguous. The CDR3 is 14 residues long. Trimming took off 5 bases at V and 0 bases at J, with 10 bases between the two ends. The germline gives CDR1 SGHAT, CDR2 FQNNGV. The CDR3 is CASSPARVNTEAFF. The CDR3, as DNA: TGTGCCAGCAGCCCAGCCAGAGTGAACACTGAAGCTTTCTTT.

Points on this clone: Other DNA sequences from this sample encode an identical CDR3 as well. This CDR3 reads CASSSLYPGLGVDEQYF. The CDR3 bases are TGTGCCAGCAGCTCGCTCTACCCAGGACTAGGGGTGGACGAGCAGTACTTC. J is TRBJ2-7 and V is TRBV7-9, with 7 bases identical to TRBD2. The CDR3 consists of 17 residues. Germline V gene lookup returns CDR1 SEHNR and CDR2 FQNEAQ (reference sequence). V lost 4 bases and J lost 5; bases outside the gene matches: 17.

The V gene is TRBV30, the J gene TRBJ2-7, with 7 positions matching TRBD2. The germline V gene has CDR1 GTSNPN and CDR2 SVGIG (reference sequence). The trim removed 0 bases at V and 5 bases at J, leaving 7 bases unmatched. The CDR3 loop spans 14 amino acids. The CDR3 region is CAWSVVREGHEQYF. Here the CDR3 DNA reads TGTGCCTGGAGTGTGGTCAGGGAGGGGCACGAGCAGTACTTC.

The rearrangement uses TRBV9 and TRBJ2-7; D assignment may be TRBD1 or TRBD2 (5 bases each). V lost 4 bases, J lost 2 bases, and 16 bases lay in between. Germline V CDR1 and CDR2: SGDLS, YYNGEE. The CDR3 has 15 residues. For the CDR3, the DNA is TGTGCCAGCAGCTTTTCCCGGGACCCTACCTACGAGCAGTACTTC. Protein product: CASSFSRDPTYEQYF. The full variable domain, with the rest looked up from reference TRBV9 and TRBJ2-7, is DSGVTQTPKHLITATGQRVTLRCSPRSGDLSVYWYQQSLDQGLQFLIQYYNGEERAKGNILERFSAQQFPDLHSELNLSSLELGDSALYFCASSFSRDPTYEQYFGPGTRLTVT.

The rearrangement links TRBV28 to TRBJ1-1; D gene ambiguous. There are 13 residues in the CDR3. V lost 7 bases and J lost 7, with 16 bases in between. Germline V gene data show CDR1 as MDHEN and CDR2 as SYDVKM. The CDR3 DNA reads TGTGCCAGCACGCAGGAACCCGTGGGTGAAGCTTTCTTT. Its protein product is CASTQEPVGEAFF. Complete variable domain (other parts from reference TRBV28 and TRBJ1-1): DVKVTQSSRYLVKRTGEKVFLECVQDMDHENMFWYRQDPGLGLRLIYFSYDVKMKEKGDIPEGYSVSREKKERFSLILESASTNQTSMYLCASTQEPVGEAFFGQGTRLTVV.

V and J are TRBV5-1 and TRBJ2-5; no clear D gene. V dropped 1 base and J dropped 1 base, with 11 bases sitting between them. CDR1 SGHRS and CDR2 YFSETQ come from the germline V gene. The CDR3 contains 15 residues. The CDR3 DNA follows: TGCGCCAGCAGCTTGAATGGCCCCCTCCAAGAGACCCAGTACTTC. This sequence encodes CASSLNGPLQETQYF.